This T cell receptor (beta chain) is from a study of immune heterogeneity within non-small cell lung tumors. Study at large: There were several squamous cell carcinomas, approximately 10 non-squamous carcinomas and 1 tumor not otherwise specified. Study-wide results and caveats: Identical dominant CDR3 beta clonotypes spanned tumor sites within a patient, beside site-unique high-frequency clones. A significant, moderate positive correlation (R roughly 0.35) linked local T-cell clonality and tumor mutational burden.

This CDR3 is built from 14 residues. Germline CDR1 and CDR2: GTSNPN and SVGIG (reference sequence). The trim removed 4 bases at V and 7 bases at J, leaving 11 bases unmatched. Template material for each sample was 550 to 700 ng of bulk tumor genomic DNA. The authors collected several far-apart biopsies from each primary tumor during surgery. Samples came from untreated patients having curative surgery for newly diagnosed non-small cell lung cancer. There were over twelve donors in total. They were all newly diagnosed non-small cell lung cancer patients undergoing surgery with curative intent. It was a multiplex PCR that amplified TCR beta CDR3, with 32 V and 13 J primers. MiXCR was run by TCRdb on the multiplex PCR reads, yielding one entry per CDR3 protein. Of 2,000 to 3,000 distinct CDR3 sequences listed, about a sixth were seen once; the top ten hold 12%. As to this clonotype: Antigen: not known.

The chain is built from TRBV30 and TRBJ2-3, with 7 bases matching TRBD2. Sequencing was carried out using lung tumor tissue. This TCR was sampled from a woman in her forties or fifties with non-small cell lung cancer. Here the CDR3 reads CAWTPGAGSNTQYF. The CDR3 bases are TGTGCCTGGACCCCTGGAGCGGGAAGTAATACGCAGTATTTT.